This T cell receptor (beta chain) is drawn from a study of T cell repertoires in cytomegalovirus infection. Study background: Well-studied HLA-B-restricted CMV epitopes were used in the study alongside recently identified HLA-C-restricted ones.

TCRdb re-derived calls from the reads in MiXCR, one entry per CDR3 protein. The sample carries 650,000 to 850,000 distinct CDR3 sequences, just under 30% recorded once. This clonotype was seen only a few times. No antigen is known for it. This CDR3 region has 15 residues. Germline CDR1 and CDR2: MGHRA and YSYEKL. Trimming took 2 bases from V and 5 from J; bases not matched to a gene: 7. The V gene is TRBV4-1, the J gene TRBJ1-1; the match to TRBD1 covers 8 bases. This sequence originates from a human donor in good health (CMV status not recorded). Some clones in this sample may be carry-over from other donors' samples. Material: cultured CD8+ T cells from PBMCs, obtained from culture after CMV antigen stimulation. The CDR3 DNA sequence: TGCGCCAGCAGCCAACACGACAGGGGAGGTACTGAAGCTTTCTTT. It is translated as CASSQHDRGGTEAFF.